A single sample gave rise to the 22 T cell receptor beta chains below, sequenced in a study of T cells expressing NK-cell markers. TCRdb re-called the 5' RACE reads and gives one entry per CDR3 protein, without DNA. This sample's table reports some 410,000 distinct CDR3 sequences. The sequenced sample was blood T cells: a sorted CD56 or NKG2C T cell subset, CD4+ or CD8+ T cells, or bulk PBMC T cells (not recorded which). These receptors were collected from a woman between 18 and 70 years old in good health.

V and J are TRBV19 and TRBJ2-1; the TCRdb call, TRBD1, lacks DNA for checking. Germline CDR1 LNHDA, CDR2 SQIVND (reference sequence). This CDR3 comprises 15 residues. The CDR3 reads CASSPRDSQYNEQFF.

V is TRBV12-3 or TRBV12-4 and J is TRBJ1-1; with no DNA, the TCRdb D assignment of TRBD1 cannot be verified. CDR3 length equals 12 residues. The CDR3 protein is CASSTGTPEAFF.

V gene TRBV12-3 or TRBV12-4 combines with J gene TRBJ1-6; the TRBD1 assignment by TCRdb is unverifiable without DNA. The CDR3 consists of 13 residues. The CDR3 is CASARTGDSPLHF.

The chain has TRBV9 and TRBJ2-5; the TCRdb call, TRBD1, lacks DNA for checking. The V gene's germline CDR1 is SGDLS and CDR2 YYNGEE. The CDR3 has 16 residues. The CDR3 protein is CASSVAGAAPQETQYF.

This sequence joins TRBV7-9 and TRBJ1-5; the D call of TRBD1 rests on TCRdb alone, since no DNA is present to check it. The CDR3 is made up of 14 amino acids. Germline V gene sequence: CDR1 SEHNR, CDR2 FQNEAQ (reference sequence). CDR3 residues: CASSEGTGHQPQHF. Together with reference TRBV7-9 and TRBJ1-5, the CDR3 gives the full variable domain: DTGVSQNPRHKITKRGQNVTFRCDPISEHNRLYWYRQTLGQGPEFLTYFQNEAQLEKSRLLSDRFSAERPKGSFSTLEIQRTEQGDSAMYLCASSEGTGHQPQHFGDGTRLSIL.

The rearrangement joins TRBV18 to TRBJ1-4. The CDR3 is 14 residues long. CDR1 KGHSH and CDR2 LQKENI come from the germline V gene. CDR3 region: CASSPESRGEKLFF.

V gene TRBV12-3 or TRBV12-4 combines with J gene TRBJ2-5; TCRdb gives TRBD1 as the D gene, but with no DNA this cannot be confirmed. The CDR3 contains 14 residues. CDR3 residues: CASSYRQGEETQYF.

The chain is built from TRBV5-4 and TRBJ2-4; as DNA is missing, the TRBD1 call by TCRdb cannot be tested. Germline CDR1 reads SGHNT; CDR2 reads YYREEE (reference sequence). CDR3 length: 14 residues. This CDR3 reads CASSRTLGENIQYF.

The V call is TRBV6-2 or TRBV6-3, the J call TRBJ1-1; TCRdb indicates TRBD1, and absent DNA this call remains unverified. The CDR3 covers 17 residues. Germline lookup yields CDR1 MNHEY and CDR2 SVGEGT. CDR3 in amino acids: CASSRRAGTVMNTEAFF.

The chain employs TRBV6-2 or TRBV6-3 and TRBJ2-3. The CDR3 length is 16 residues. The germline V gene encodes CDR1 MNHEY and CDR2 SVGEGT. The CDR3 loop reads CASSFPLKQLTDTQYF.

The chain recombines TRBV5-6 with TRBJ2-1; TCRdb's D gene call, TRBD2, goes unchecked for lack of DNA. Germline V gene data show CDR1 as SGHDT and CDR2 as YYEEEE. The CDR3 length is 14 residues. CDR3 loop: CASSLGAGGNEQFF.

The chain joins TRBV20-1 to TRBJ2-2. The length of the CDR3 is 13 residues. Germline CDR1 reads DFQATT; CDR2 reads SNEGSKA (reference sequence). The CDR3: CSAREPNTGELFF.

The chain links TRBV4-3 to TRBJ1-5; TCRdb lists TRBD1, though no DNA is available to test this call. Germline V gene sequence: CDR1 LGHNA, CDR2 YSLEER. The CDR3 sequence is 15 residues long. This chain's CDR3 is CASSQDPRVSQPQHF.

This rearrangement joins TRBV20-1 to TRBJ1-2. The CDR3 consists of 12 residues. Germline CDR1 reads DFQATT; CDR2 reads SNEGSKA (reference sequence). This chain's CDR3 is CSARGYNYGYTF.

The CDR3 is CASSYSRDFPGSSTGELFF. The chain links TRBV6-5 to TRBJ2-2; the TRBD1 assignment by TCRdb is unverifiable without DNA. The CDR3 contains 19 residues. Per the germline V gene, CDR1 is MNHEY and CDR2 is SVGAGI.

This chain connects TRBV4-2 to TRBJ2-1. Germline V CDR1 and CDR2: LGHNA, YNFKEQ. This CDR3 is 11 amino acids long. CDR3 in amino acids: CASSQVYEQFF.

CDR3 sequence: CASRPGGVGQPQHF. The chain combines TRBV27 with TRBJ1-5; the D gene TCRdb calls, TRBD1, cannot be checked with no DNA. The CDR3 totals 14 residues. Germline CDR1 and CDR2: MNHEY and SMNVEV (reference sequence).

The V and J genes are TRBV10-3 and TRBJ2-3; TCRdb lists TRBD2, though no DNA is available to test this call. The CDR3 is 16 amino acids. Germline loops: CDR1 ENHRY, CDR2 SYGVKD. CDR3 sequence: CAISEGLAGGSDTQYF.

The chain carries TRBV28 and TRBJ2-5. The V gene's germline CDR1 is MDHEN and CDR2 SYDVKM. This CDR3 spans 13 amino acids. CDR3 in amino acids: CASSFRDQGTQYF.

The CDR3 loop is CATSDTGTSEDTQYF. V usage is TRBV24-1 and J usage is TRBJ2-3; TCRdb's D call of TRBD1 is untestable without DNA. The CDR3 extends over 15 amino acids. Per the germline V gene, CDR1 is KGHDR and CDR2 is SFDVKD.

The chain joins TRBV3-1 to TRBJ2-3; without DNA, the TCRdb call of TRBD1 cannot be checked. This CDR3 region has 14 residues. Germline values: CDR1 LGHDT, CDR2 YNNKEL (reference sequence). The CDR3 protein is CASSQTGARDTQYF.

The gene calls are TRBV9 and TRBJ1-1; TCRdb reports TRBD1, a call that lacks DNA to check it against. This CDR3 has 14 residues. Looked up from germline, CDR1 is SGDLS and CDR2 is YYNGEE. The CDR3 region is CASSGGQKNTEAFF.